Shown below are 4 T cell receptor beta chains from a single sample sequenced in a study of OX40 agonist ivuxolimab in advanced cancers. This table comes from immunoSEQ multiplex PCR, and its TCRdb copy is limited to in-frame clones, with some not included. Among 55,000 to 75,000 clones listed, about 89% were seen once. The starting material was CD4+ or CD8+ T cells sorted from blood, obtained in a trial of the OX40 agonist ivuxolimab. These TCRs come from an adult with an advanced solid tumor such as melanoma, head and neck, liver or kidney cancer.

This rearrangement joins TRBV28 to TRBJ2-1; either TRBD1 or TRBD2 may supply D (5 bases each). Germline lookup yields CDR1 MDHEN and CDR2 SYDVKM. The V and J ends lost 2 bases and 1 base respectively, with 12 bases between them. The CDR3 length is 16 residues. CDR3 bases: TGTGCCAGCAGTTTAGGGGGTATGACGTCCTACAATGAGCAGTTCTTC. This sequence encodes CASSLGGMTSYNEQFF.

The chain couples TRBV4-1 to TRBJ2-7; the D is unclear. V lost 0 bases to trimming and J lost 5 bases, with 23 bases between them. The CDR3 spans 18 residues. Germline V gene data show CDR1 as MGHRA and CDR2 as YSYEKL. Here the CDR3 reads CASSQDPSTYGHSDEQYF. Written as DNA, the CDR3 is TGCGCCAGCAGCCAAGATCCAAGCACGTACGGGCACAGTGACGAGCAGTACTTC.

V usage is TRBV7-9 and J usage is TRBJ2-7; D possibly uses TRBD1 or TRBD2 (5 bases each). The CDR3 sequence is 14 residues long. V shed 5 bases and J shed 2 bases, with 13 bases lying between them. The germline V gene encodes CDR1 SEHNR and CDR2 FQNEAQ (reference sequence). The CDR3 nucleotides read TGTGCCAGCAGCCCCCGCACGGGGCCCTACGAGCAGTACTTC. This translates into CASSPRTGPYEQYF.

Concerning this clone itself: Other DNA sequences in the same sample also yield this CDR3. The chain uses TRBV19 and TRBJ1-5; 9 nucleotides agree with TRBD1. CDR3 length: 14 amino acids. Germline V CDR1 and CDR2: LNHDA, SQIVND (reference sequence). V was pared by 3 bases and J by 7 bases, with 4 bases of the junction left unmatched. In DNA, the CDR3 is TGTGCCAGTAGTATCTGGACAGGGGACCAGCCCCAGCATTTT. This sequence encodes CASSIWTGDQPQHF.